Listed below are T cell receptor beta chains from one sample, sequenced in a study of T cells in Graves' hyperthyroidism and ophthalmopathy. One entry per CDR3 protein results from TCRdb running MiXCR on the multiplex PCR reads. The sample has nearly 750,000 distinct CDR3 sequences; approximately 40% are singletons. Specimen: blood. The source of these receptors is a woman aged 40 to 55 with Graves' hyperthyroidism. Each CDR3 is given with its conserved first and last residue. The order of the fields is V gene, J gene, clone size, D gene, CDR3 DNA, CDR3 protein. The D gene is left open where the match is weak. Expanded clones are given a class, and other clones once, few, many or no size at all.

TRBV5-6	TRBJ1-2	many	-	TGTGCCAGCAGCCAACAACAGGGTTATGGCTACACCTTC	CASSQQQGYGYTF
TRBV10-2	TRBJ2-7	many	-	TGCGCCAGCAGTGAACTAGACAGCACCTACGAGCAGTACTTC	CASSELDSTYEQYF
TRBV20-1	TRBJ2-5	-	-	TGCAGTGTGCGGGCGGGACTTTGGACCCAGTACTTC	CSVRAGLWTQYF
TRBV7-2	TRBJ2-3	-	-	TGTGCCAGCAGCTTCGGGACCGGGGATACGCAGTATTTT	CASSFGTGDTQYF
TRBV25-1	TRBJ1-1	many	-	TGTGCCAGCAGTGACCCAGTGGGGCCCTGGGGCACTGAAGCTTTCTTT	CASSDPVGPWGTEAFF
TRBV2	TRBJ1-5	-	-	TGTGCCAGCACTTCGGGGGGGGCGAATCAGCCCCAGCATTTT	CASTSGGANQPQHF
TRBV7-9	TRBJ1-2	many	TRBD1	TGTGCCAGCAGCTTAGGAACCGGGGACAGCTATGGCTACACCTTC	CASSLGTGDSYGYTF
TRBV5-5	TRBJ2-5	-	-	TGTGCCAGCAGCTCGGCTTTTAACAGGGACACCCACCAAGAGACCCAGTACTTC	CASSSAFNRDTHQETQYF
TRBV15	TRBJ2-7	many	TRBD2	TGTGCCACCAGCGTCAGGACTAGCGGGGGTGTCTCCTACGAGCAGTACTTC	CATSVRTSGGVSYEQYF
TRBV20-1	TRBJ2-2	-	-	TGCAGTGCTAGAGATAGCCGACGAGGCCCCGGGGAGCTGTTTTTT	CSARDSRRGPGELFF
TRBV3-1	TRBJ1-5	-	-	TGTGCCAGCAGCCAAGAGGGGCAGGGATCTCAGCCCCAGCATTTT	CASSQEGQGSQPQHF
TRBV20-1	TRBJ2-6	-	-	TGCAGTGCCCTCGTGGCCTCTGGGGCCAACGTCCTGACTTTC	CSALVASGANVLTF
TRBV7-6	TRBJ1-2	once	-	TGTGACAGCAGCTTAGAGGCTCGGGGTGGCGCGAATGGCTACACCTTC	CDSSLEARGGANGYTF
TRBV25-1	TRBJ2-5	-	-	TGTGCCAGCAGTCCACCAGCAGAGACCCAGTACTTC	CASSPPAETQYF
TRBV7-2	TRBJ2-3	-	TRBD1	TGTGCCAGCAGCTCAGTGAGGGGGCGAACAGATACGCAGTATTTT	CASSSVRGRTDTQYF
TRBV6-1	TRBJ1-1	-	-	TGTGCCAGGATGGGGGGGCCTCAAGCTTTCTTT	CARMGGPQAFF
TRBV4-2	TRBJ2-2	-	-	TGTGCCAGCAGACTACAGGGTGGCGGGGAGCTGTTTTTT	CASRLQGGGELFF
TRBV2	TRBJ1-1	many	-	TGTGTTACCGGGACGGCGAACACTGAAGCTTTCTTT	CVTGTANTEAFF
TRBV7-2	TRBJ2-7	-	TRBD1	TGTGCCAGCAGCCGGGTAGGGGGCGGTTCCTACGAGCAGTACTTC	CASSRVGGGSYEQYF
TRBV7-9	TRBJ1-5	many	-	TGTGCCAGCAGCGAGGGACGTTCCAATCAGCCCCAGCATTTT	CASSEGRSNQPQHF
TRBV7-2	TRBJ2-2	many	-	TGTGCCAGCAGGCCACGGGAGGGGGCAGGGGAGCTGTTTTTT	CASRPREGAGELFF
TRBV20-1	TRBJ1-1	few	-	TGCAGTGCTAGAGAAGGGGCCGCGAACACTGAAGCTTTCTTT	CSAREGAANTEAFF
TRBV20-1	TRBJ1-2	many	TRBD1	TGCAGTGCTCCCCAGGGGGCCGCTAACTATGGCTACACCTTC	CSAPQGAANYGYTF
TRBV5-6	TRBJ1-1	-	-	TGTGCCAGCAGCCCGAACCGCGATGGGGGCACTGAAGCTTTCTTT	CASSPNRDGGTEAFF
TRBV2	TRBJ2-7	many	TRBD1	TGTGCCAGCAGAGCCGGGACAGGAACCTACGAGCAGTACTTC	CASRAGTGTYEQYF
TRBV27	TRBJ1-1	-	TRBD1	TGTGCCAGCAGTCTGGATGGGACAGGGATGAACACTGAAGCTTTCTTT	CASSLDGTGMNTEAFF
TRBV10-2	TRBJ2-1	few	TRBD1	TGCGCCAGCAGGTCCTCAGGGGGCGCCGGCTACAATGAGCAGTTCTTC	CASRSSGGAGYNEQFF
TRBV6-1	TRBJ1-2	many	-	TGTGCCAGCAGTGACCGTGGACGCAGTCCGGGCTACACCTTC	CASSDRGRSPGYTF
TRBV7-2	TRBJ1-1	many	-	TGTGCCAGCAGCTTAGAGCACCGAAGCACTGAAGCTTTCTTT	CASSLEHRSTEAFF
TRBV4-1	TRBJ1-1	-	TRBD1	TGCGCCAGCAGCCTGGGACAGGGACCGGTGAACACTGAAGCTTTCTTT	CASSLGQGPVNTEAFF
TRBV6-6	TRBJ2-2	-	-	TGTGCCAGCAACACATTAAGCGGGTCGAACACCGGGGAGCTGTTTTTT	CASNTLSGSNTGELFF
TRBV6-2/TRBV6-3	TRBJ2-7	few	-	TGTGCCAGCTCCGGCGTTAGCCCGACCGAGTACTTC	CASSGVSPTEYF
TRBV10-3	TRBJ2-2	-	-	TGTGCCACCAGTGATCCGGCCGGGGGTGCCGGGGAGCTGTTTTTT	CATSDPAGGAGELFF
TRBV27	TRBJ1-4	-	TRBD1	TGTGCCAGCATAGCTGACAGGGAAGGAGAAAAACTGTTTTTT	CASIADREGEKLFF
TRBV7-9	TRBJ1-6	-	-	TGTGCCAGCAGCTTAATACTGAGTCCAAATTCACCCCTCCACTTT	CASSLILSPNSPLHF
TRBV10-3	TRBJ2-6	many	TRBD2	TGTGCCATCGCCGAGGCGGGAGGGAGCTCTGGGGCCAACGTCCTGACTTTC	CAIAEAGGSSGANVLTF
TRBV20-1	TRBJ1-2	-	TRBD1	TGCAGTGCTAGTCACAGGGGCGACGGCGGCTACACCTTC	CSASHRGDGGYTF
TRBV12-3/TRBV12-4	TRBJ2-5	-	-	TGTGCCAGCAGAAGCCTGAGCGGTTCCCAAGAGACCCAGTACTTC	CASRSLSGSQETQYF
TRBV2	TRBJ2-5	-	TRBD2	TGTGCCAGCAGTGCGGTGAGCGGGAGATTGGCAGAGACCCAGTACTTC	CASSAVSGRLAETQYF
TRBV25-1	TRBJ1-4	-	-	TGTGCCAGCAGTGAATATATGGGGATCCTGTTTTTT	CASSEYMGILFF
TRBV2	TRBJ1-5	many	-	TGTGCCAGCAGACAGGGCCTTAGCAATCAGCCCCAGCATTTT	CASRQGLSNQPQHF
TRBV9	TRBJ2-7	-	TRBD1	TGTGCCAGCAGCCCCCGGGGGACAGGGTTTGTGGAGCAGTACTTC	CASSPRGTGFVEQYF
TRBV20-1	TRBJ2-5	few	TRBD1	TGCAGTGGGGACAGGGGAAACCAAGAGACCCAGTACTTC	CSGDRGNQETQYF
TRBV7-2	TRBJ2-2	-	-	TGTGCCAGCAGCTTAGAGGGCAGCGTGAACACCGGGGAGCCGTTTTTT	CASSLEGSVNTGEPFF
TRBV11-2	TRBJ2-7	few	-	TGTGCCAGCAGCCCCCCAGGGGCAACCTACGAGCAGTACTTC	CASSPPGATYEQYF
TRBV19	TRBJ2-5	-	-	TGTGCCACGAGGGAGCAGGCCCAGTACTTC	CATREQAQYF
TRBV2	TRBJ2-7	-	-	TGTGCCAGCATGAGACTAGGAGCTACTCAGCAGTACTTC	CASMRLGATQQYF
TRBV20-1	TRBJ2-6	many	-	TGCAGTGCTAGAAGGGAGTCTGGGGCCAACGTCCTGACTTTC	CSARRESGANVLTF
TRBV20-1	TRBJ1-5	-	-	TGCAGTGCTAGAGTTGAGTACAATCAGCCCCAGCATTTT	CSARVEYNQPQHF
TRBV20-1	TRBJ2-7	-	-	TGCAGTGCTAGAGGGCGGAACTACGAGCAGTACTTC	CSARGRNYEQYF
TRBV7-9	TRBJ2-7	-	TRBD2	TGTGCCAGCAGCTTGGGCAGGGGACTAGCGGGATCCCACCACGAGCAGTACTTC	CASSLGRGLAGSHHEQYF
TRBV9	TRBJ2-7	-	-	TGTGCCAGCAGCGTAGACCGGCGACCCTACGAGCAGTACTTC	CASSVDRRPYEQYF
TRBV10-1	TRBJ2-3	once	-	TGCGCCAGCAGTGTGACCTTCCCTCACACAGATACGCAGTATTTT	CASSVTFPHTDTQYF
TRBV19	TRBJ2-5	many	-	TGTGCCAGTAGTACATGGCAGGTGGGAGAGACCCAGTACTTC	CASSTWQVGETQYF
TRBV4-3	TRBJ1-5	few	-	TGCGCCAGCAGCCAAGTGGCAGATAGCAATCAGCCCCAGCATTTT	CASSQVADSNQPQHF
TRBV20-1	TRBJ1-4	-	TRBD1	TGCAGTGCTAGACCCGACAGGGCCGGAAGAGAAAAACTGTTTTTT	CSARPDRAGREKLFF